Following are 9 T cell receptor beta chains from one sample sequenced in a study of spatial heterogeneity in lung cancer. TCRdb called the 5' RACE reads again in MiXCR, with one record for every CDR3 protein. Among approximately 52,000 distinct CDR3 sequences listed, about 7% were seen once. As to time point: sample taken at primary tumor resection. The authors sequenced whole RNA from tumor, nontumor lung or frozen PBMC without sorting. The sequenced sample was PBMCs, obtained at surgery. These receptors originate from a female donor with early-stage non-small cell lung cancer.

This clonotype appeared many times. For the CDR3, the DNA is TGTGCCAGTGGAACATCCGATCCGCCCCAGCATTTT. This translates into CASGTSDPPQHF. This chain links TRBV18 with TRBJ1-5; D call uncertain. CDR3 length: 12 amino acids. Per the germline V gene, CDR1 is KGHSH and CDR2 is LQKENI. Trimming stripped 9 bases from V and 9 bases from J, with 15 bases between.

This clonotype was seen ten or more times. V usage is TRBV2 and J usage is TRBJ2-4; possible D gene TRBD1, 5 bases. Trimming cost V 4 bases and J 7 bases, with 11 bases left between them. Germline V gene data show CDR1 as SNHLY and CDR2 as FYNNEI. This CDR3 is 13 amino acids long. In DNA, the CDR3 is TGTGCCAGCAGTGGTCCCCAGGGTAACATTCAGTACTTC. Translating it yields CASSGPQGNIQYF.

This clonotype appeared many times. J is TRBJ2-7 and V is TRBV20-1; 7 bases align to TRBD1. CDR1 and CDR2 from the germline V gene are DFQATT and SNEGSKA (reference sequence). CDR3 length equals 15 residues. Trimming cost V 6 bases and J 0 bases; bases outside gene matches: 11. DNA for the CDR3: TGCAGTGCCCTCTCCGGGACAGCCTACTCCTACGAGCAGTACTTC. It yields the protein CSALSGTAYSYEQYF.

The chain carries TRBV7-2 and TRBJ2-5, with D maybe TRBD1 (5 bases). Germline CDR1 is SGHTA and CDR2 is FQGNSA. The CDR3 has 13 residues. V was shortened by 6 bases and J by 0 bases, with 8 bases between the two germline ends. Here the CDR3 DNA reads TGTGCCAGCAGTTGGACAAACCAAGAGACCCAGTACTTC. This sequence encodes CASSWTNQETQYF.

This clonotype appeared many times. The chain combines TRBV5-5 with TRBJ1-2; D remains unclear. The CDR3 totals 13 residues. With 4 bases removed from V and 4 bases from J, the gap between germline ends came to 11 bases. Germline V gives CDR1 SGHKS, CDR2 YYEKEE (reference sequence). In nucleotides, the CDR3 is TGTGCCAGCAGCCCCCCCTGGAGCTATGGCTACACCTTC. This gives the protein CASSPPWSYGYTF.

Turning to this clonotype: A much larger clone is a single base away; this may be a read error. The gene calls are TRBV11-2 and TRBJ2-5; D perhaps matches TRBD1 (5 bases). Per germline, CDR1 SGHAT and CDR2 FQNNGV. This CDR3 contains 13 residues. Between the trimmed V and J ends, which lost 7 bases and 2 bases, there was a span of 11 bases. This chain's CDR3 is CASNFGHQETQYF. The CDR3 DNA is TGTGCCAGCAACTTTGGACATCAAGAGACCCAGTACTTC.

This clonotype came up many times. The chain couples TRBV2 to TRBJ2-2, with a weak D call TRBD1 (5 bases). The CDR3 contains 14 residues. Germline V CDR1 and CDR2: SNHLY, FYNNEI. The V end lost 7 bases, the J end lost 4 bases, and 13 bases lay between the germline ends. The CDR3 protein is CASNLQRGTGELFF. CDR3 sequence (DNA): TGTGCCAGCAACCTACAAAGGGGCACCGGGGAGCTGTTTTTT.

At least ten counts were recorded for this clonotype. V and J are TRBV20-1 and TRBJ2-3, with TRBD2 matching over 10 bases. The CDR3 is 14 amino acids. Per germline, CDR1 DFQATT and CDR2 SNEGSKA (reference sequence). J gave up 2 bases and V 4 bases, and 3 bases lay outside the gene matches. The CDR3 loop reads CSAIAGGSTDTQYF. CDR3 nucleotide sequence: TGCAGTGCTATAGCGGGGGGTTCCACAGATACGCAGTATTTT.

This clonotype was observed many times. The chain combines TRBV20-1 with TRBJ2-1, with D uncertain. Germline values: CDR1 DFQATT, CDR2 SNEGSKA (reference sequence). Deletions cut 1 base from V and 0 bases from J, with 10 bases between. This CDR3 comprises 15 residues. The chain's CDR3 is CSARVGTNSYNEQFF. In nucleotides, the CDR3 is TGCAGTGCTAGAGTCGGAACCAACTCCTACAATGAGCAGTTCTTC.